This TCR beta chain was observed in a study of blood T cells in healthy people across ages. In germline, CDR1 is ENHRY, CDR2 SYGVKD. The CDR3 consists of 16 residues. In regard to this clonotype: Germline is not matched at one junction end, which may reflect a read error.

The authors ran a second PCR of about 6 to 11 cycles using a sample-barcoded 5' primer and a J-beta primer mix. TCRdb recomputed calls from the 5' RACE reads with MiXCR, one row per CDR3 protein. The table lists over 950,000 distinct CDR3 sequences, under 40% of them singletons. The chain joins TRBV10-3 to TRBJ2-3; D possibly corresponds to TRBD2 (6 bases). The sequenced sample consisted of blood. The receptor was derived from a young man in good health. The CDR3 region has the DNA TGTGTCATCAGTGAGTTTCAGGCAGGGAGGACAGATACGCAGTATTTT. Protein product: CVISEFQAGRTDTQYF.